Following are 6 T cell receptor gamma chains from one sample sequenced in a study of gammadelta T cells in human blood. TCRdb re-called the RT-PCR reads via CATT. The sample consists of roughly 400 gamma-chain clones, over 4% of them appearing once. The material sequenced was non-Vgamma9Vdelta2 gamma-delta T cells from infant blood. Every receptor here comes from a human donor.

Worth noting for this clone: TCRdb shows a much larger clone's protein in place of this DNA's translation, and the two differ at residue 7, likely through a read error; the protein shown is translated from the DNA. V usage is TRGV3 and J usage is TRGJP2. Germline V gene lookup returns CDR1 VTNTFY and CDR2 YDVSTARD (reference sequence). The trim removed 7 bases at V and 12 bases at J, leaving 8 bases unmatched. This CDR3 comprises 11 residues. The CDR3: CATCYDRIKTF. The CDR3 DNA reads TGTGCCACCTGCTACGATCGGATCAAGACGTTT.

This clone is large by share. V is TRGV9 and J is TRGJ1 or TRGJ2. The CDR3 totals 12 residues. V lost 0 bases, J lost 9 bases, and 5 bases stayed unmatched. The germline CDR1 and CDR2 sequences are GITISATS and ISYDGTV (reference sequence). CDR3 sequence: CALWEVHLKKLF. The CDR3 DNA reads as TGTGCCTTGTGGGAGGTGCACCTTAAGAAACTCTTT.

By frequency in the sample, this clone is large. This rearrangement joins TRGV11 to TRGJ1 or TRGJ2. TRGV11 is recorded as an ORF, its role being uncertain. This CDR3 region has 19 residues. The J segment lost 6 bases and the V segment lost 2 bases, leaving 22 bases of the junction unmatched. The CDR3 protein is CACWIRPDIAGLIIYKKLF. In DNA form, the CDR3 reads TGTGCCTGCTGGATTAGGCCTGATATTGCGGGCCTGATTATTTATAAGAAACTCTTT.

This clone is judged large (0.1 to 1%). The chain joins TRGV3 to TRGJ1 or TRGJ2. Germline V gives CDR1 VTNTFY, CDR2 YDVSTARD (reference sequence). There are 13 residues in the CDR3. Unmatched junction bases numbered 5, after V lost 0 bases and J lost 6 bases. CDR3 DNA: TGTGCCACCTGGGACAGGCCGAGTTATAAGAAACTCTTT. Translating gives CATWDRPSYKKLF.

By share of the sample, this clone is hyperexpanded (1% or more). The identical CDR3 is also encoded by other nucleotide sequences in the sample. The chain couples TRGV11 to TRGJP2. TRGV11 is recorded as an ORF, its role being uncertain. The ends lost 7 bases at V and 0 bases at J; junction bases unmatched: 11. There are 17 residues in the CDR3. CDR3 loop: CACWIPTPYSSDWIKTF. The CDR3 nucleotides are TGTGCCTGCTGGATCCCTACTCCATATAGTAGTGATTGGATCAAGACGTTT.

This clone ranks as medium-sized (0.01 to 0.1%). The chain uses TRGV5 and TRGJ1 or TRGJ2. The CDR3 runs to 11 residues. The J segment lost 5 bases and the V segment lost 9 bases, leaving 7 bases of the junction unmatched. Germline V gene lookup returns CDR1 VINAFY and CDR2 YDVSNSKD. CDR3 sequence (DNA): TGTGCCACCCATAAAAATTATAAGAAACTCTTT. Its protein is CATHKNYKKLF.